The sequence of this T cell receptor (beta chain) was determined in a study of blood T cells in healthy people across ages. At the level of the study: T cells yielded about one barcoded beta molecule per two cells through template switching.

The table lists this clonotype with a few counts. The target antigen is unknown. Germline CDR1 is SGHTA and CDR2 is FQGNSA. The CDR3 extends over 15 amino acids. Losses at the gene ends were 8 bases for V and 2 bases for J; bases not matched to a gene: 7. Study-wide results and limits: Strongly correlated with naive T cell percentage was TCR beta diversity.

A second PCR of roughly 7 to 11 cycles used a sample-barcoded 5' primer and a J-beta primer mix. Unique molecular identifiers of 12 random nucleotides labeled each cDNA. TCRdb itself ran the 5' RACE reads through MiXCR, one entry per CDR3 protein. The sample contains about 1.4 million distinct CDR3 sequences, roughly 60% of which appear only once. This receptor was identified in a man in his late teens or twenties in good health. V gene TRBV7-2 combines with J gene TRBJ2-1; the match to TRBD2 covers 9 bases. Sequences were obtained from blood. CDR3 in DNA: TGTGCCAGCTCCCCCGGCGGGGGGGCCTACAATGAGCAGTTCTTC. It yields the protein CASSPGGGAYNEQFF.